This T cell receptor (beta chain) was found in a study of blood T cell repertoires in COVID-19. About the study: Spain, Italy and the United States supplied samples that represented acute and convalescent COVID-19. T cells, B-cell-depleted T cells, or PBMCs provided the cDNA or gDNA that served as material.

Trimming removed 4 bases from V and 9 bases from J; junction bases left unmatched: 10. The CDR3 is made up of 14 amino acids. The germline V gene has CDR1 LGHNA and CDR2 YNFKEQ. Followed longitudinally, the Seattle patients had been enrolled during active infection. Original handling: Reference gene primer amplification in the assay estimated nucleated cell counts. Repertoires were generated with immunoSEQ multiplex PCR, while TCRdb's copy carries only in-frame clones and drops some. V, J and clone size are taken as reported in that table, and D and trimming were inferred from the DNA itself. The table includes 250,000 to 300,000 clones, 85% to 90% detected once.

The sequence was obtained from a woman in her twenties or thirties with COVID-19, enrolled during active disease. The sequenced sample consisted of peripheral blood. The rearrangement uses TRBV4-2 and TRBJ2-7; 9 bases map to TRBD1. The CDR3 sequence is CASSLQGTGSGQYF. DNA of the CDR3: TGTGCCAGCAGCCTCCAGGGGACAGGGAGCGGGCAGTACTTC.